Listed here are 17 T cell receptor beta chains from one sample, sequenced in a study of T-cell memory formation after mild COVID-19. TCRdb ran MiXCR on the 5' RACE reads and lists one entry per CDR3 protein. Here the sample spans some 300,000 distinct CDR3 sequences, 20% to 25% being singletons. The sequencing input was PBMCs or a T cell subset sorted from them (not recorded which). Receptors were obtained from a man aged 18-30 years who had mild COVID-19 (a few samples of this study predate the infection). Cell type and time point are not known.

The CDR3 DNA sequence: TGTGCCAGCTCGGACATCGACACAGATACGCAGTATTTT. It encodes CASSDIDTDTQYF. The V and J genes are TRBV5-4 and TRBJ2-3, with D perhaps matching TRBD1 (5 bases). The CDR3 spans 13 residues. Looked up from germline, CDR1 is SGHNT and CDR2 is YYREEE (reference sequence). The germline V and J ends were trimmed by 7 bases and 2 bases, with 11 bases remaining between them.

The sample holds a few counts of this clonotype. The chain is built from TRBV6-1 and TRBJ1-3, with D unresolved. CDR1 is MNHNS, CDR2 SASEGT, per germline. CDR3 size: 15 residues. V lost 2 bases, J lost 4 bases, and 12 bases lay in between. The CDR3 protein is CASSEYGPQGNTIYF. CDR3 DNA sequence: TGTGCCAGCAGTGAATACGGCCCTCAAGGAAACACCATATATTTT.

The CDR3: CASSKFTSGEQYF. CDR3 bases: TGTGCCAGCAGCAAATTTACCTCGGGCGAGCAGTACTTC. The chain recombines TRBV21-1 with TRBJ2-7. TRBV21-1 is marked as a pseudogene. This CDR3 comprises 13 residues.

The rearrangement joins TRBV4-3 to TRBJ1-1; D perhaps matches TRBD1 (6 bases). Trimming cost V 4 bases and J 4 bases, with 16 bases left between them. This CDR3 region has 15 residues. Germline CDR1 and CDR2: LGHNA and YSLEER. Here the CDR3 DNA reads TGCGCCAGCAGCCCAGGGGCAGGGAGGTCCACTGAAGCTTTCTTT. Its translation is CASSPGAGRSTEAFF.

The CDR3, as DNA: TGTGCCAGCAGTAATCCGTATGCGGGGAAAAGTGATGGCTACACCTTC. Its protein is CASSNPYAGKSDGYTF. The chain couples TRBV27 to TRBJ1-2; D not resolved. In germline, CDR1 is MNHEY, CDR2 SMNVEV (reference sequence). CDR3 length equals 16 residues. V gave up 5 bases and J gave up 6 bases, with 22 bases separating them.

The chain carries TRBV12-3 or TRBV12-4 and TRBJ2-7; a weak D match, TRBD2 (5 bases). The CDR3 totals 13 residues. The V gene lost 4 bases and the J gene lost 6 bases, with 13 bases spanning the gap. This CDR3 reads CASSSGLFAEQYF. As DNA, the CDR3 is TGTGCCAGCAGTTCAGGACTTTTCGCCGAGCAGTACTTC.

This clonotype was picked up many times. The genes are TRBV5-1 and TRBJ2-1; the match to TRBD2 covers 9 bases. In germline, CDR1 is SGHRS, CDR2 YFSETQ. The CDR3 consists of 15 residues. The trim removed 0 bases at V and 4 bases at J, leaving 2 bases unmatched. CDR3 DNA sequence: TGCGCCAGCAGCTTGGCAAGCGGGGGGTACAATGAGCAGTTCTTC. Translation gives CASSLASGGYNEQFF.

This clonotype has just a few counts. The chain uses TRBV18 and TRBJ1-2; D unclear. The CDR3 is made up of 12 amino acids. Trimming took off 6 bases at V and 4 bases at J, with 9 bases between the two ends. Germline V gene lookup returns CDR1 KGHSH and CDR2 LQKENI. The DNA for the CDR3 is TGTGCCAGCTCGGCCCAGCTCTATGGCTACACCTTC. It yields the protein CASSAQLYGYTF.

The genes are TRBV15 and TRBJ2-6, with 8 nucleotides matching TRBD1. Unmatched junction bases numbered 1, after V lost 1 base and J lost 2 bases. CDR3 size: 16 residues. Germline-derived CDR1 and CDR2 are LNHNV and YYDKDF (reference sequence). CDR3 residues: CATSRGQGTGANVLTF. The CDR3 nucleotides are TGTGCCACCAGCAGAGGACAGGGGACTGGGGCCAACGTCCTGACTTTC.

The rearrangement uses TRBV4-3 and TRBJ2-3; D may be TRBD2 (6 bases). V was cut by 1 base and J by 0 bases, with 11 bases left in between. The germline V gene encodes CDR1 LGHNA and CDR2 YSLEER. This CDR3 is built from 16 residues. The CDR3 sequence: CASSQGVGGSTDTQYF. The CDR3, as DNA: TGCGCCAGCAGCCAAGGAGTGGGGGGAAGCACAGATACGCAGTATTTT.

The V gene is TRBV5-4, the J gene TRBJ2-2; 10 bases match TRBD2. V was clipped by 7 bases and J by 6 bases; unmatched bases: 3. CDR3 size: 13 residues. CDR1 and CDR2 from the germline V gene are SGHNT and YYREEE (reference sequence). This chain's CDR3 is CASWSGGAGELFF. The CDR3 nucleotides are TGTGCCAGCTGGAGCGGGGGGGCCGGGGAGCTGTTTTTT. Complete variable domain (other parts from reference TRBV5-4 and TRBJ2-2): ETGVTQSPTHLIKTRGQQVTLRCSSQSGHNTVSWYQQALGQGPQFIFQYYREEENGRGNFPPRFSGLQFPNYSSELNVNALELDDSALYLCASWSGGAGELFFGEGSRLTVL.

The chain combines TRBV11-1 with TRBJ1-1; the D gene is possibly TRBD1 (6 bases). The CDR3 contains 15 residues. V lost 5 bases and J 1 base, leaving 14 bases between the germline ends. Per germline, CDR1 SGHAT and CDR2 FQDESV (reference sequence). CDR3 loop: CASSPSAGANTEAFF. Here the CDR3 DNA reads TGTGCCAGCAGCCCATCGGCAGGGGCGAACACTGAAGCTTTCTTT.

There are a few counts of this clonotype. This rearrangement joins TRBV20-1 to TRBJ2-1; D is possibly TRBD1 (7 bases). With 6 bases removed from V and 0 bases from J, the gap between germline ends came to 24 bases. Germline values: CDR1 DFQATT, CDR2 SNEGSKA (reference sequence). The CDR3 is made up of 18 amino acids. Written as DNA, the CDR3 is TGCAGTGCCCAAGCCTTAGACAGGGCGGGGAGCTCCTACAATGAGCAGTTCTTC. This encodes CSAQALDRAGSSYNEQFF.

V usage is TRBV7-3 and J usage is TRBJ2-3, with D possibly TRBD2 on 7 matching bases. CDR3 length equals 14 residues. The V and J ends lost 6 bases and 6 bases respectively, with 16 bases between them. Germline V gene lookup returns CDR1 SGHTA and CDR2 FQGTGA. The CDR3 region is CASRSRGAADTQYF. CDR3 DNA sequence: TGTGCCAGCAGGTCCCGGGGGGCAGCGGATACGCAGTATTTT.

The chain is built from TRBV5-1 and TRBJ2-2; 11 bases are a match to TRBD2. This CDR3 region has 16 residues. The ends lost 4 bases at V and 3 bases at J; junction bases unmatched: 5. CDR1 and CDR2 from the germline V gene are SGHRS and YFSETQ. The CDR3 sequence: CASSGGTSGYTGELFF. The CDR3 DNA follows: TGCGCCAGCAGCGGGGGGACTAGCGGCTACACCGGGGAGCTGTTTTTT.

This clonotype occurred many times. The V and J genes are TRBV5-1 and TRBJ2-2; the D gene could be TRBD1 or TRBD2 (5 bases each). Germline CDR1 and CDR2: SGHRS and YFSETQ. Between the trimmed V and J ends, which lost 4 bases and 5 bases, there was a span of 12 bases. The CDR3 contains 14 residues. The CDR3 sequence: CASSEPGRTGELFF. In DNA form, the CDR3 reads TGCGCCAGCAGCGAACCGGGGCGAACCGGGGAGCTGTTTTTT. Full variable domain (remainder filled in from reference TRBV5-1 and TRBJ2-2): KAGVTQTPRYLIKTRGQQVTLSCSPISGHRSVSWYQQTPGQGLQFLFEYFSETQRNKGNFPGRFSGRQFSNSRSEMNVSTLELGDSALYLCASSEPGRTGELFFGEGSRLTVL.

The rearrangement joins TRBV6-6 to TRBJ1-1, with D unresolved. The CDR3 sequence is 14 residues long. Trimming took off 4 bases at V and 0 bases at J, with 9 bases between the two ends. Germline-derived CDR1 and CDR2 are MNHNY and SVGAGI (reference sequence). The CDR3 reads CASSLTELNTEAFF. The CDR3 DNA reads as TGTGCCAGCAGTTTGACCGAATTGAACACTGAAGCTTTCTTT.